One and the same sample provided the 19 T cell receptor beta chains below, sequenced in a study of T cells in Graves' hyperthyroidism and ophthalmopathy. There were TCR beta CDR3 regions amplified from RNA transcripts. Researchers ran a first-round RT-PCR on the TCR CDR3 using the HTBI primer set. Using its own MiXCR run on the multiplex PCR reads, TCRdb lists one record per CDR3 protein. The sample holds hundreds of thousands of distinct CDR3 sequences; over 15% are singletons and the top ten take about 20%. Sequenced input: blood. The receptors come from a woman under 30 with Graves' hyperthyroidism.

This clonotype showed up many times. The J gene is TRBJ2-7, the V gene TRBV2, with D perhaps matching TRBD2 (6 bases). CDR3 length: 15 residues. CDR1 and CDR2 from the germline V gene are SNHLY and FYNNEI. Trimming shortened V by 8 bases and J by 0 bases, and 17 bases separated the two germline ends. The DNA for the CDR3 is TGTGCCAGCGCCCGAGGAGGGACGAGCTCCTACGAGCAGTACTTC. Protein sequence: CASARGGTSSYEQYF. Supplemented by reference TRBV2 and TRBJ2-7, the full variable domain reads EPEVTQTPSHQVTQMGQEVILRCVPISNHLYFYWYRQILGQKVEFLVSFYNNEISEKSEIFDDQFSVERPDGSNFTLKIRSTKLEDSAMYFCASARGGTSSYEQYFGPGTRLTVT.

This clonotype was detected many times. One end of the junction varies from germline; a read error may be responsible. The chain recombines TRBV2 with TRBJ2-1; the match to TRBD1 covers 8 bases. Per the germline V gene, CDR1 is SNHLY and CDR2 is FYNNEI. CDR3 length: 15 residues. CDR3 loop: CASTEVGQGYNEQFF. The CDR3 DNA follows: TGTGCCAGCACTGAAGTTGGACAGGGATACAATGAGCAGTTCTTC.

This clonotype was counted a single time. The chain uses TRBV18 and TRBJ1-6; D gene uncertain. Trimming pared 2 bases from V and 7 bases from J, leaving 9 bases between. This CDR3 has 14 residues. CDR1 is KGHSH, CDR2 LQKENI, per germline. The CDR3 nucleotides read TGTGCCAGCTCACCAGGGCAGATAAATTCACCCCTCCACTTT. The encoded protein is CASSPGQINSPLHF.

This clonotype has a count of ten or more. The chain carries TRBV28 and TRBJ1-2; D is unresolved. Trimming removed 8 bases at V and 3 bases at J, with 13 bases between. This CDR3 region has 13 residues. The germline CDR1 and CDR2 sequences are MDHEN and SYDVKM. The CDR3 reads CASFSAFDYGYTF. The CDR3 bases are TGTGCCAGCTTCTCCGCCTTCGACTATGGCTACACCTTC.

V gene TRBV15 combines with J gene TRBJ1-3; TRBD1 aligns across 7 bases. The CDR3 length is 15 residues. With 0 bases clipped from V and 5 bases from J, the junction kept 4 bases outside the gene matches. The germline CDR1 and CDR2 sequences are LNHNV and YYDKDF (reference sequence). CDR3 amino acids: CATSRDLQGRNTIYF. DNA of the CDR3: TGTGCCACCAGCAGAGATTTACAGGGGAGAAACACCATATATTTT.

This clonotype was recorded many times. The V gene is TRBV28, the J gene TRBJ1-1; D gene ambiguous. The CDR3 extends over 13 amino acids. V shed 7 bases and J shed 4 bases, with 13 bases lying between them. Germline V gene data show CDR1 as MDHEN and CDR2 as SYDVKM. Written as DNA, the CDR3 is TGTGCCAGCACTCTCAACAGCCGCACTGAAGCTTTCTTT. Encoded protein: CASTLNSRTEAFF.

This clonotype occurred a few times. This chain joins TRBV12-3 or TRBV12-4 and TRBJ1-2; 7 bases are a match to TRBD1. The trim removed 5 bases at V and 5 bases at J, leaving 8 bases unmatched. The CDR3 runs to 14 residues. The CDR3 nucleotides read TGTGCCAGCAGTCCGCCGGACAGGTGGTATGGCTACACCTTC. It yields the protein CASSPPDRWYGYTF.

The V and J genes are TRBV11-1 and TRBJ1-6; no reliable D call. Germline CDR1 reads SGHAT; CDR2 reads FQDESV (reference sequence). V shed 5 bases and J shed 13 bases, with 18 bases lying between them. The CDR3 extends over 14 amino acids. The CDR3 nucleotides read TGTGCCAGCAGCCGCCGGGATTCTCCAAGCCCCCTCCACTTT. Translated: CASSRRDSPSPLHF.

This clonotype was recorded at least ten times. The V call is TRBV5-1, the J call TRBJ2-7, with TRBD2 matching 9 bases. Germline values: CDR1 SGHRS, CDR2 YFSETQ. This CDR3 comprises 15 residues. Losses at the gene ends were 1 base for V and 4 bases for J; bases not matched to a gene: 6. In DNA, the CDR3 is TGCGCCAGCAGCTTGATTAGCGGGAGTGAGTACGAGCAGTACTTC. This sequence encodes CASSLISGSEYEQYF. Filled out from reference TRBV5-1 and TRBJ2-7, the complete variable domain reads KAGVTQTPRYLIKTRGQQVTLSCSPISGHRSVSWYQQTPGQGLQFLFEYFSETQRNKGNFPGRFSGRQFSNSRSEMNVSTLELGDSALYLCASSLISGSEYEQYFGPGTRLTVT.

This clonotype was seen many times. The V and J genes are TRBV2 and TRBJ2-7; D possibly corresponds to TRBD2 (6 bases). The CDR3 totals 16 residues. The V end was cut by 4 bases, the J end by 2 bases, with 18 bases between. The germline gives CDR1 SNHLY, CDR2 FYNNEI. The CDR3: CASSGWRGRGPYEQYF. CDR3 sequence (DNA): TGTGCCAGCAGTGGATGGCGTGGGCGGGGACCCTACGAGCAGTACTTC.

This clonotype was detected a few times. The rearrangement links TRBV12-3 or TRBV12-4 to TRBJ2-1; the D gene is possibly TRBD2 (5 bases). This CDR3 is built from 18 residues. V was trimmed by 1 base and J by 4 bases, leaving 20 bases between them. CDR3 nucleotide sequence: TGTGCCAGCAGTTTAGGTTTGGTCGGGCTAGCAGATTACAATGAGCAGTTCTTC. Its translation: CASSLGLVGLADYNEQFF.

This clonotype was counted between two and nine times. The J gene is TRBJ1-2, the V gene TRBV29-1; the D gene is possibly TRBD1 (6 bases). Looked up from germline, CDR1 is SQVTM and CDR2 is ANQGSEA. The CDR3 loop spans 12 amino acids. Trimming pared 6 bases from V and 4 bases from J, leaving 12 bases between. CDR3 DNA sequence: TGCAGCGTCTCGACAGGAACCTATGGCTACACCTTC. Its translation is CSVSTGTYGYTF.

This clonotype was detected many times. The V gene is TRBV11-2, the J gene TRBJ1-2, with 9 bases fitting TRBD1. V was pared by 2 bases and J by 8 bases, with 6 bases of the junction left unmatched. The CDR3 totals 14 residues. Germline V lookup: CDR1 SGHAT, CDR2 FQNNGV. The CDR3 nucleotides are TGTGCCAGCAGCTTACCGGGACAGGGAGGAGGCTACACCTTC. Translation: CASSLPGQGGGYTF.

This chain uses TRBV10-2 with TRBJ2-1; possibly TRBD1 for D (5 bases). This CDR3 has 15 residues. The germline CDR1 and CDR2 sequences are WSHSY and SAAADI. Trimming stripped 3 bases from V and 8 bases from J, with 17 bases between. CDR3 amino acids: CASSDRGTGLDEQFF. CDR3 DNA: TGCGCCAGCAGTGATAGGGGAACCGGTCTGGATGAGCAGTTCTTC.

This clonotype appeared many times. V usage is TRBV2 and J usage is TRBJ1-1; 7 bases fit TRBD1. Germline V gene lookup returns CDR1 SNHLY and CDR2 FYNNEI. V lost 2 bases and J lost 11; bases outside the gene matches: 14. This CDR3 has 15 amino acids. The CDR3 region has the DNA TGTGCCAGCAGTGAATTAGACCGGACAGGCCGAGGGGCTTTCTTT. Its translation is CASSELDRTGRGAFF.

The V gene is TRBV12-3 or TRBV12-4, the J gene TRBJ2-1; 10 bases fit TRBD2. The CDR3 covers 15 residues. The V segment lost 5 bases and the J segment 8 bases; nucleotides outside the gene matches: 9. CDR3 region: CASSPRASGGDEQFF. Here the CDR3 DNA reads TGTGCCAGCAGTCCCAGGGCTAGCGGGGGAGATGAGCAGTTCTTC.

This clonotype was picked up a small number of times. The gene calls are TRBV7-6 and TRBJ2-3, with 10 bases fitting TRBD2. V shed 0 bases and J 3 bases; nucleotides not matched to a gene: 12. The CDR3 runs to 19 residues. Germline CDR1 and CDR2: SGHVS and FNYEAQ. CDR3 in amino acids: CASSLAPERGGLGTDTQYF. The CDR3 DNA sequence: TGTGCCAGCAGCTTAGCGCCTGAGCGGGGGGGCCTGGGTACAGATACGCAGTATTTT.

The CDR3 sequence is CASSQDLGRRSFNEQFF. The CDR3 bases are TGTGCCAGCAGCCAAGATCTGGGCAGGCGTTCTTTCAATGAGCAGTTCTTC. The chain recombines TRBV14 with TRBJ2-1; D gene unclear. Germline loops: CDR1 SGHDN, CDR2 FVKESK. Trimming shortened V by 0 bases and J by 6 bases, and 18 bases separated the two germline ends. CDR3 length: 17 residues.

Remarks on this clonotype: An end of the junction differs from the germline gene, which may be a read error. The chain recombines TRBV18 with TRBJ2-3; 8 positions match TRBD1. CDR1 is KGHSH and CDR2 is LQKENI in the germline V gene. This CDR3 has 14 residues. CDR3 nucleotide sequence: TGTGCCAGCTCACCGACAGGGGAGACAGATACGCCGTATTTT. It specifies CASSPTGETDTPYF.